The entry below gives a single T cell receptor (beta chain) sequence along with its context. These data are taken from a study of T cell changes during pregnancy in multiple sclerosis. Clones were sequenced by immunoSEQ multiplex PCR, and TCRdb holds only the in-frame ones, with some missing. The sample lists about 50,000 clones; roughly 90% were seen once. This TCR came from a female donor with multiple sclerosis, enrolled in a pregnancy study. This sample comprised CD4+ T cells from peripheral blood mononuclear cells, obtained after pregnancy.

DNA of the CDR3: TGTGCCAGCAGCCCGAGGGGAGGGAACTATGGCTACACCTTC. This encodes CASSPRGGNYGYTF. The chain has TRBV9 and TRBJ1-2; D might be TRBD1 (5 bases). CDR1 and CDR2 from the germline V gene are SGDLS and YYNGEE. Trimming left V 4 bases short and J 2 bases short, with 12 bases between. CDR3 size: 14 residues.